The rows below give T cell receptor beta chains drawn from one sample of a study of cytomegalovirus exposure and HLA in healthy donors. Generated by immunoSEQ multiplex PCR, the TCRdb table keeps only in-frame clones and is missing some. The profile covers about 250,000 clones, with about 80% appearing a single time and about 0.3% taken by the ten largest. The sample consisted of PBMCs. The receptors originated from a girl aged 2-10 years in good health and CMV-seronegative. The conserved cysteine and the conserved F or W are not part of the CDR3 here.

TRBV6-1 ASSFGGNRDTQY
TRBV30 AWGAAGINQPQH
TRBV30 AWSVYGDGYT
TRBV19 ASSLGGGTNLYEQY
TRBV10-3 AIRGTGNGGYT
TRBV6-5 ASSYSGGRGYEQY
TRBV9 ASESSGNTIY
TRBV30 AWIRGAPDSDTEAF
TRBV27 ASGPGRPLH
TRBV15 ATSRDRLAGGRHEQF
TRBV11-2 ASSHPRGQGWIGQY
TRBV2 ATQTGHEQY
TRBV5-8 ASSLGTGHGELF
TRBV19 ASSASGRGAGELF
TRBV2 ASRVRGGGATGELF
TRBV28 ASSVPAGGQGGRETQY
TRBV6-4 ASSEPGTSAFSYEQY
TRBV5-6 ASSEGGTTYEQF
TRBV5-4 ASSPGWGSAEQY
TRBV10-3 AISSNLKSNQPQH
TRBV6-6 ATGVAGYGYT
TRBV4-1 ASSDPSGGYEQY
TRBV13 ASSLGRRTSGLEQY
TRBV5-5 ASSLGGTSGPLEQY
TRBV29-1 SVDPDSTRYLTSGRAYEQF
TRBV28 ASMQGPGKLF